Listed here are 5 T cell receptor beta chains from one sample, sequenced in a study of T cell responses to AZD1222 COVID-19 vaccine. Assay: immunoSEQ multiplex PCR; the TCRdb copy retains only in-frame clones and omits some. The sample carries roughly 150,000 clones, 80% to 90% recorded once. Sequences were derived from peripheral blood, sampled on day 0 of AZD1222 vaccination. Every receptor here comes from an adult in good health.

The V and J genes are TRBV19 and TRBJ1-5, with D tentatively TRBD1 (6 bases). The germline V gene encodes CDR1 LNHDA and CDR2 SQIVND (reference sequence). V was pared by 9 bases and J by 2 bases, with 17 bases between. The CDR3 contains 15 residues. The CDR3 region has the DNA TGTGCCAGCACGCTACAGGGTTGGCGCAATCAGCCCCAGCATTTT. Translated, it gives CASTLQGWRNQPQHF.

CDR3 coding DNA: TGTGCCAGCAGCGCACCACGAGAGCGGGGGGCGTTACCTAGCACAGATACGCAGTATTTT. It is translated as CASSAPRERGALPSTDTQYF. The chain has TRBV13 and TRBJ2-3; 9 positions match TRBD2. The CDR3 contains 20 residues. Germline V gene lookup returns CDR1 PRHDT and CDR2 FYEKMQ (reference sequence). V shed 5 bases, J shed 0 bases, and the junction held 18 bases outside the gene matches.

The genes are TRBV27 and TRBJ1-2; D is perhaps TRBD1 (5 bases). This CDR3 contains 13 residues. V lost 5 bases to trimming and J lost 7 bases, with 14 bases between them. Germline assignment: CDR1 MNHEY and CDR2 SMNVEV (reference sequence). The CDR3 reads CASSARDQSGYTF. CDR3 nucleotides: TGTGCCAGCAGTGCCCGGGACCAGAGTGGCTACACCTTC.

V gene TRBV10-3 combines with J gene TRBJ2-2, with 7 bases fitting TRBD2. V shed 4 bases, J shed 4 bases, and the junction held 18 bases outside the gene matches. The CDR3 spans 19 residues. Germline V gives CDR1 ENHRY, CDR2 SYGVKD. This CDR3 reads CAISGLAEDLPPSTGELFF. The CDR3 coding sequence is TGTGCCATCAGTGGGCTAGCGGAGGACTTACCCCCGAGCACCGGGGAGCTGTTTTTT.

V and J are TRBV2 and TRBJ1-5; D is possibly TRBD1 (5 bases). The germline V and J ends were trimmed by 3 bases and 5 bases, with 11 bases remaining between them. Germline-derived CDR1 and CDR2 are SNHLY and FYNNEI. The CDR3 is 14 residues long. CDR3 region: CASSDGGRDQPQHF. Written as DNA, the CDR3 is TGTGCCAGCAGTGATGGTGGCAGGGATCAGCCCCAGCATTTT.